This T cell receptor (beta chain) came from a study of T cell repertoires in cytomegalovirus infection. On this clonotype itself: As yet, its antigen is unknown.

Each CDR3 protein gets one entry after TCRdb re-called the reads with MiXCR. The data show some 680,000 distinct CDR3 sequences, about a third seen once. Notes on the study in general: The ex vivo response was dominated by HLA-C-restricted CMV-specific TCR beta clonotypes.

With 4 bases removed from V and 5 bases from J, the gap between germline ends came to 20 bases. The CDR3 is 15 amino acids. The germline gives CDR1 DFQATT, CDR2 SNEGSKA (reference sequence). The sequence came from a human donor in good health (CMV status not recorded). Some clones in this sample may be carry-over from other donors' samples. The J gene is TRBJ1-1, the V gene TRBV20-1, with D tentatively TRBD1 (5 bases). Sequenced material: PBMCs. This chain's CDR3 is CSANTQGSILTEAFF. The CDR3 DNA is TGCAGTGCTAACACCCAGGGAAGTATCTTAACTGAAGCTTTCTTT.